This T cell receptor beta chain is drawn from a study of tissue T cells after allogeneic stem cell transplantation. CDR1 MRHNA and CDR2 SNTAGT come from the germline V gene. Trimming pared 6 bases from V and 6 bases from J, leaving 14 bases between. CDR3 length: 13 amino acids. Survey-depth TCRbeta CDR3 sequencing reported V/J genes and productive frequencies. Data came from immunoSEQ multiplex PCR; TCRdb stores just in-frame clones and leaves some out. The table records more than 7,500 clones, roughly 64% of them present only once. The sample holds a few counts of this clone. What it recognizes is unknown. Autopsy tissues spanned esophagus to rectum, liver, skin, and lymphoid organs including spleen. General study results and limits: Which tissue TCRs were alloreactive or antigen-specific was not determined. Some clones might be persisting host cells.

The receptor's source is a woman between 18 and 50 years old with breast cancer. Sample: tissue from the ileum, taken at autopsy. This chain links TRBV6-4 with TRBJ1-2; D is possibly TRBD1 (6 bases). This CDR3 reads CASSPQGLDGYTF. The CDR3 region has the DNA TGTGCCAGCAGCCCACAGGGTTTGGATGGCTACACCTTC.